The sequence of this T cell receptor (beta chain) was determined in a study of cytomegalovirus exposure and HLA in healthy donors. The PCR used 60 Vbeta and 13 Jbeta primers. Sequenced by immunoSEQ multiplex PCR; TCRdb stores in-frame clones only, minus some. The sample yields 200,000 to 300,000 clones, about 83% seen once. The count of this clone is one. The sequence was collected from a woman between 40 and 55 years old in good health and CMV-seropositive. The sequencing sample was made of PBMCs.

DNA of the CDR3: TGTGCCAGCAGTCCACAGATTAGGACAGGGAGATATAATTCACCCCTCCACTTT. Translation: CASSPQIRTGRYNSPLHF. The J gene is TRBJ1-6, the V gene TRBV27; TRBD1 matches at 8 bases. Germline trimming cut 5 bases from V and 4 bases from J; bases unmatched to any gene: 13. This CDR3 spans 18 amino acids. CDR1 and CDR2 (germline): MNHEY, SMNVEV (reference sequence).